This TCR beta chain was sequenced during a study of CD8 T cell repertoires and HIV-1 epitope variants. Assay used: immunoSEQ multiplex PCR; TCRdb lists only in-frame clones, some missing. The sample contains 4,000 to 5,000 clones, roughly 72% of which appear only once. Worth noting for this clone: No antigen is known for it. Other DNA sequences within the sample encode an identical CDR3.

Sequencing used cultured CD8+ T cells derived from PBMCs. This clonotype originated in a male donor with HIV.

The CDR3 protein is CASSLGLAGVSYEQYF. For the CDR3, the DNA is TGCGCCAGCAGCTTGGGGCTAGCGGGAGTGAGTTACGAGCAGTACTTC. The gene calls are TRBV5-1 and TRBJ2-7; 10 bases map to TRBD2. With V trimmed by 0 bases and J by 4 bases, 7 bases remained unmatched. The CDR3 is 16 residues long. The V gene's germline CDR1 is SGHRS and CDR2 YFSETQ.